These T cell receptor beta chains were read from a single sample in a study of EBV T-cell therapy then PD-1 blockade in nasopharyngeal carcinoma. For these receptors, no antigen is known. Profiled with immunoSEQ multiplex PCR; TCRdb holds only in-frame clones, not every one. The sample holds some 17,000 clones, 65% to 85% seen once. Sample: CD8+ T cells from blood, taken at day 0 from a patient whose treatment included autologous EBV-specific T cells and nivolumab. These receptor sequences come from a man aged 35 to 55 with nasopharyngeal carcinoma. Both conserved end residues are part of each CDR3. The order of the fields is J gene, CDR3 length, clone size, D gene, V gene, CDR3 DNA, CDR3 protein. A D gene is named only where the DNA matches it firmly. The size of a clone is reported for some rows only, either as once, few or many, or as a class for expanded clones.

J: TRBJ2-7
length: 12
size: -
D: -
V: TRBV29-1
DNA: TGCAGCGTCGCCGGCCCCGGGAGGTACAGGGGCTTC
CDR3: CSVAGPGRYRGF

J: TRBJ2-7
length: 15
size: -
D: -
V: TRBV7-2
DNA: TGTGCCAGCAGCTTAGGAACCGGGAGCTCCTACGAGCAGTACTTC
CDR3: CASSLGTGSSYEQYF

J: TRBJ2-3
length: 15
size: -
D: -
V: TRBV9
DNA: TGTGCCAGCAGCGTAGTTAGCAGATACACAGATACGCAGTATTTT
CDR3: CASSVVSRYTDTQYF

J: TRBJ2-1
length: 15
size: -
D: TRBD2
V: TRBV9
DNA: TGTGCCAGCAGCGTAGGACTAGCGATCTACAATGAGCAGTTCTTC
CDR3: CASSVGLAIYNEQFF

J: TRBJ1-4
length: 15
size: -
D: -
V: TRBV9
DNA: TGTGCCAGCAGCAAACAGGGAACCCTGAATGAAAAACTGTTTTTT
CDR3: CASSKQGTLNEKLFF

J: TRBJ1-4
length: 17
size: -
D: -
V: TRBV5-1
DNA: TGCGCCAGCAGCTTGCATGGAAAACGGCAGGGCAATGAAAAACTGTTTTTT
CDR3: CASSLHGKRQGNEKLFF

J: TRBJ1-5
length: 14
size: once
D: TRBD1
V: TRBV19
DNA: TGTGCCAGTAGTGTCACAGGGGGTGGTCAGCCCCAGCATTTT
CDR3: CASSVTGGGQPQHF

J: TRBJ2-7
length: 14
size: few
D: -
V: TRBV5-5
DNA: TGTGCCAGCAGCTTCCATCTGGGGGTTTACGAGCAGTACTTC
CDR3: CASSFHLGVYEQYF

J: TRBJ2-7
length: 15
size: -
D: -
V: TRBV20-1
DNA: TGCAGTGCTAGTCCTTGGGACTCCTCCACCTACGAGCAGTACTTC
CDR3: CSASPWDSSTYEQYF

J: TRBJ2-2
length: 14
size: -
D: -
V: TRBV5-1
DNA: TGCGCCAGCAGCTTGTACGTGGGCCACGGGGAGCTGTTTTTT
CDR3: CASSLYVGHGELFF

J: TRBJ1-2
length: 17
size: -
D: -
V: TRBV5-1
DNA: TGCGCCAGCAGCTTGGAGTCTACAGGCCCCTTTGGCTATGGCTACACCTTC
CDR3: CASSLESTGPFGYGYTF

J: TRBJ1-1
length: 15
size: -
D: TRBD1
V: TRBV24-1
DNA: TGTGCCACCAGTGACTCAGGGGGAAGGGACACTGAAGCTTTCTTT
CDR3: CATSDSGGRDTEAFF

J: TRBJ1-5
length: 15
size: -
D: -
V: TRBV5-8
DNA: TGTGCCAGCAGCGAGCAGGATTCCCCGCATCAGCCCCAGCATTTT
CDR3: CASSEQDSPHQPQHF

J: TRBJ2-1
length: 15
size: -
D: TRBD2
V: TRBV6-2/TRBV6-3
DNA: TGTGCCAGCAGTTACTCGGGGGGGGATTACAATGAGCAGTTCTTC
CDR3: CASSYSGGDYNEQFF

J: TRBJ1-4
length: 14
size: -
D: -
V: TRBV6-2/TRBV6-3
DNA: TGTGCCAGCTGCCCCGACGGCTTTAATGAAAAACTGTTTTTT
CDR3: CASCPDGFNEKLFF

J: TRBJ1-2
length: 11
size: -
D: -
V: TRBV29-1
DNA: TGCAGCGTTGCTGGGCGGCCTGGCTACACCTTC
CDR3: CSVAGRPGYTF

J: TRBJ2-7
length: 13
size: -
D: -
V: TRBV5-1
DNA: TGCGCCAGCAGCTTGTACTACTCCTACGAGCAGTACTTC
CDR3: CASSLYYSYEQYF

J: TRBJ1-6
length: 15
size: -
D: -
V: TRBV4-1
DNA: TGCGCCAGCAGCCCATCTCGCGGGAATAATTCACCCCTCCACTTT
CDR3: CASSPSRGNNSPLHF

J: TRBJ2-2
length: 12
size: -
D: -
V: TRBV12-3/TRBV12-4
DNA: TGTGCCAGCAGTGGGCTACTAAGTGGGCTGTTTTTT
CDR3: CASSGLLSGLFF

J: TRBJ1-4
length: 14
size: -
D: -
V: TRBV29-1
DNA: TGCAGCGTTGACAGGGGAATGGCTAATGAAAAACTGTTTTTT
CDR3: CSVDRGMANEKLFF

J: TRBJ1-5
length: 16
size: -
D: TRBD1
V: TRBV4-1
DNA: TGCGCCAGCAGACTTAATCCGGGACAGGGGTTTCAGCCCCAGCATTTT
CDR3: CASRLNPGQGFQPQHF

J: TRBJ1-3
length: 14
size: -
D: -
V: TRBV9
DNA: TGTGCCAGCAGCAGGGGGGACTCTGGAAACACCATATATTTT
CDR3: CASSRGDSGNTIYF

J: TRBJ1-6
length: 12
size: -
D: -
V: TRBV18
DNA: TGTGCCAGCTCACCACCTACATCACCCCTCCACTTT
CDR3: CASSPPTSPLHF

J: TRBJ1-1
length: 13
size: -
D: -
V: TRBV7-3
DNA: TGTGCCAGCAGCTTAACCGGAAACACTGAAGCTTTCTTT
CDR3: CASSLTGNTEAFF

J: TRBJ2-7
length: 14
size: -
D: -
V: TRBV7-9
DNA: TGTGCCAGCAGCTTAGTATCGGTTACCTACGAGCAGTACTTC
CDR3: CASSLVSVTYEQYF

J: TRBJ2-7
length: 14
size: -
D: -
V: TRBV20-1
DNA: TGCAGTGCTAGTGGCAACAGGGTGGTATACGAGCAGTACTTC
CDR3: CSASGNRVVYEQYF

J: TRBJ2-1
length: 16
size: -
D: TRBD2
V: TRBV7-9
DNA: TGTGCCAGCAGTCACCTGCTAGCGGGGGATCGTAATGAGCAGTTCTTC
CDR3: CASSHLLAGDRNEQFF